These 26 T cell receptor beta chains share one sample of origin, sequenced in a study of blood T cell repertoires in COVID-19. Only in-frame clones appear in the TCRdb table, and some are missing; sequencing was by immunoSEQ multiplex PCR. The table shows approximately 61,000 clones, with around 88% occurring only once. What was sequenced was peripheral blood. These TCRs come from a woman aged 80 or over with active COVID-19.

The chain couples TRBV7-8 to TRBJ2-3; D may be TRBD2 (6 bases). CDR1 and CDR2 from the germline V gene are SGHVS and FQNEAQ. The CDR3 totals 12 residues. V was clipped by 5 bases and J by 5 bases, with 8 bases between them. DNA of the CDR3: TGTGCCAGCAGCGAGGGACTAGATACGCAGTATTTT. It specifies CASSEGLDTQYF.

V usage is TRBV6-2 or TRBV6-3 and J usage is TRBJ1-1, with TRBD1 as a possible D gene (5 bases). This CDR3 has 12 residues. V dropped 2 bases and J dropped 11 bases, with 12 bases sitting between them. Per the germline V gene, CDR1 is MNHEY and CDR2 is SVGEGT. This chain's CDR3 is CASSYPRAYAFF. CDR3 nucleotides: TGTGCCAGCAGTTACCCCAGGGCGTATGCTTTCTTT.

The chain couples TRBV7-8 to TRBJ1-1; perhaps TRBD1 as D (6 bases). CDR3 size: 19 residues. CDR1 and CDR2 from the germline V gene are SGHVS and FQNEAQ. Trimming shortened V by 1 base and J by 0 bases, and 21 bases separated the two germline ends. CDR3 sequence: CASSLESSVPGHMNTEAFF. The CDR3 DNA reads as TGTGCCAGCAGCTTAGAAAGTTCGGTTCCGGGACACATGAACACTGAAGCTTTCTTT.

This clone was detected only a few times. This rearrangement joins TRBV3-1 (or the pseudogene TRBV3-2) to TRBJ2-1; the D gene is possibly TRBD2 (6 bases). The CDR3 is 15 residues long. Germline V gives CDR1 LGHDT, CDR2 YNNKEL (reference sequence). The ends were cut back, 5 bases at V and 8 bases at J, with 19 bases in the middle. Here the CDR3 reads CASSAAGGMAHEQFF. The DNA of the CDR3 is TGTGCCAGCAGCGCGGCTGGGGGGATGGCTCATGAGCAGTTCTTC.

This clone turned up a few times. V usage is TRBV4-1 and J usage is TRBJ1-5, with D possibly matching TRBD1 (5 bases). The V gene's germline CDR1 is MGHRA and CDR2 YSYEKL. The CDR3 contains 15 residues. V lost 5 bases and J 5 bases, leaving 16 bases between the germline ends. Here the CDR3 DNA reads TGCGCCAGCAGCGTCTCCGTTGGGGGGTATCAGCCCCAGCATTTT. It codes for CASSVSVGGYQPQHF.

The chain uses TRBV27 and TRBJ1-1, with D possibly matching TRBD1 (5 bases). This CDR3 contains 12 residues. Trimming took off 6 bases at V and 4 bases at J, with 9 bases between the two ends. Germline CDR1 and CDR2: MNHEY and SMNVEV (reference sequence). CDR3 sequence: CASRTGGTEAFF. CDR3 nucleotides: TGTGCCAGCAGAACAGGTGGCACTGAAGCTTTCTTT.

The V and J genes are TRBV4-2 and TRBJ1-1; no firm D call. CDR1 is LGHNA, CDR2 YNFKEQ, per germline. This CDR3 is built from 14 residues. Trimming removed 0 bases from V and 10 bases from J, with 15 bases in between. The DNA for the CDR3 is TGTGCCAGCAGCCAAGAGGGTCAAAGGCCGGGAGCTTTCTTT. It encodes CASSQEGQRPGAFF.

The chain joins TRBV7-9 to TRBJ2-3; 11 positions agree with TRBD2. The CDR3 totals 17 residues. The germline V gene has CDR1 SEHNR and CDR2 FQNEAQ (reference sequence). Trimming cost V 4 bases and J 0 bases; bases outside gene matches: 6. CDR3 sequence (DNA): TGTGCCAGCAGCTCGTCTAGCGGGGGGATTAGCACAGATACGCAGTATTTT. It encodes CASSSSSGGISTDTQYF. Full variable domain (remainder filled in from reference TRBV7-9 and TRBJ2-3): DTGVSQNPRHKITKRGQNVTFRCDPISEHNRLYWYRQTLGQGPEFLTYFQNEAQLEKSRLLSDRFSAERPKGSFSTLEIQRTEQGDSAMYLCASSSSSGGISTDTQYFGPGTRLTVL.

This chain uses TRBV2 with TRBJ1-4, with TRBD1 matching 11 bases. Germline V gene lookup returns CDR1 SNHLY and CDR2 FYNNEI. The CDR3 loop spans 16 amino acids. Unmatched junction bases numbered 5, after V lost 6 bases and J lost 2 bases. CDR3 bases: TGTGCCAGCAGGGGAGGACAGGGGGCTACTAATGAAAAACTGTTTTTT. The encoded protein is CASRGGQGATNEKLFF.

Only a few counts were recorded for this clone. The chain employs TRBV4-1 and TRBJ2-6, with 11 positions matching TRBD2. In germline, CDR1 is MGHRA, CDR2 YSYEKL. Losses at the gene ends were 1 base for V and 0 bases for J; bases not matched to a gene: 2. The CDR3 has 18 residues. The CDR3, as DNA: TGCGCCAGCAGCCAAGTTACTAGCGGGGGCTCTGGGGCCAACGTCCTGACTTTC. It yields the protein CASSQVTSGGSGANVLTF.

The chain joins TRBV7-9 to TRBJ1-1; possible D gene TRBD1, 5 bases. The V gene lost 0 bases and the J gene lost 3 bases, with 8 bases spanning the gap. CDR3 size: 14 residues. Per the germline V gene, CDR1 is SEHNR and CDR2 is FQNEAQ (reference sequence). In nucleotides, the CDR3 is TGTGCCAGCAGCTTAGCAGGGGCAGACACTGAAGCTTTCTTT. Translating it yields CASSLAGADTEAFF. Complete variable domain (other parts from reference TRBV7-9 and TRBJ1-1): DTGVSQNPRHKITKRGQNVTFRCDPISEHNRLYWYRQTLGQGPEFLTYFQNEAQLEKSRLLSDRFSAERPKGSFSTLEIQRTEQGDSAMYLCASSLAGADTEAFFGQGTRLTVV.

CDR3 bases: TGTGCCAGCAGTTTATCAATTAATCAGCCCCAGCATTTT. Translated, it gives CASSLSINQPQHF. This rearrangement joins TRBV12-3 or TRBV12-4 to TRBJ1-5; D is unresolved. The CDR3 length is 13 residues. V lost 2 bases, J lost 4 bases, and 6 bases lay in between.

V and J are TRBV24-1 and TRBJ2-7; TRBD1 matches at 8 bases. The CDR3 spans 14 residues. V gave up 2 bases and J gave up 7 bases; unmatched junction bases: 6. CDR1 and CDR2 from the germline V gene are KGHDR and SFDVKD. The CDR3 spells CATSDSGQGREQYF. The CDR3 DNA is TGTGCCACCAGTGATTCAGGACAGGGTCGGGAGCAGTACTTC.

The V gene is TRBV24-1, the J gene TRBJ2-1, with 9 bases fitting TRBD1. Germline CDR1 and CDR2: KGHDR and SFDVKD. The J segment lost 8 bases and the V segment lost 4 bases, leaving 8 bases of the junction unmatched. The CDR3 covers 15 residues. In DNA, the CDR3 is TGTGCCACCAGTGAAGCCGGGACAGGGAGTTATGAGCAGTTCTTC. This encodes CATSEAGTGSYEQFF.

The rearrangement uses TRBV9 and TRBJ2-2, with TRBD2 matching over 14 bases. Trimming at V came to 0 bases and at J to 4 bases, leaving 5 bases not matched to a gene. The CDR3 is 18 amino acids. CDR1 and CDR2 (germline): SGDLS, YYNGEE. The CDR3 DNA reads as TGTGCCAGCAGCGTAGGACTAGCGGGGGGGCTTGGCACCGGGGAGCTGTTTTTT. The encoded protein is CASSVGLAGGLGTGELFF.

V and J are TRBV18 and TRBJ2-2; 10 positions match TRBD1. CDR1 and CDR2 (germline): KGHSH, LQKENI. The CDR3 extends over 23 amino acids. The ends lost 1 base at V and 6 bases at J; junction bases unmatched: 26. The CDR3, as DNA: TGTGCCAGCTCACCACTGGGGACCTCCCGGGACAGGGGTGACCGGGCTTCACCCGGGGAGCTGTTTTTT. Translation: CASSPLGTSRDRGDRASPGELFF.

The CDR3 region is CASSYGGSGANVLTF. Written as DNA, the CDR3 is TGTGCCAGCAGTTACGGGGGGTCGGGGGCCAACGTCCTGACTTTC. V is TRBV27 and J is TRBJ2-6; 7 bases are shared with TRBD2. The CDR3 length is 15 residues. Germline V gives CDR1 MNHEY, CDR2 SMNVEV (reference sequence). Trimming removed 4 bases from V and 4 bases from J; junction bases left unmatched: 4.

As to this clone: In the same sample, other DNA sequences code for this CDR3. This chain links TRBV5-4 with TRBJ2-7; 7 positions agree with TRBD2. The CDR3 length is 15 residues. Trimming at V came to 0 bases and at J to 0 bases, leaving 3 bases not matched to a gene. Germline V gene lookup returns CDR1 SGHNT and CDR2 YYREEE (reference sequence). The CDR3 DNA reads as TGTGCCAGCAGCTTGGCGGGGGGAAGCTCCTACGAGCAGTACTTC. It translates to CASSLAGGSSYEQYF.

This clone was observed a single time. The rearrangement links TRBV5-1 to TRBJ2-1; 14 bases match TRBD2. The CDR3 totals 17 residues. CDR1 is SGHRS, CDR2 YFSETQ, per germline. Trimming removed 4 bases from V and 5 bases from J; junction bases left unmatched: 8. The CDR3 DNA reads TGCGCCAGCAGCGCCCCGGTGACTAGCGGGGGGGACAATGAGCAGTTCTTC. This encodes CASSAPVTSGGDNEQFF.

The chain links TRBV7-8 to TRBJ2-1; the match to TRBD2 covers 12 bases. The V gene's germline CDR1 is SGHVS and CDR2 FQNEAQ. There are 20 residues in the CDR3. Unmatched junction bases numbered 15, after V lost 2 bases and J lost 4 bases. The CDR3 sequence: CASSLPRVRATSGGYNEQFF. CDR3 sequence (DNA): TGTGCCAGCAGCTTACCTCGGGTCAGGGCGACTAGCGGGGGTTACAATGAGCAGTTCTTC.

The sample holds one count of this clone. The chain employs TRBV10-3 and TRBJ1-5; a weak D match, TRBD1 (6 bases). This CDR3 contains 13 residues. Trimming took off 6 bases at V and 2 bases at J, with 8 bases between the two ends. Per the germline V gene, CDR1 is ENHRY and CDR2 is SYGVKD. Here the CDR3 reads CAIRGAGNQPQHF. CDR3 nucleotide sequence: TGTGCCATCAGGGGGGCTGGCAATCAGCCCCAGCATTTT.

The rearrangement uses TRBV5-8 and TRBJ2-7, with 8 nucleotides matching TRBD2. The germline V gene encodes CDR1 SGHTS and CDR2 YDEGEE. The CDR3 has 14 amino acids. Trimming removed 2 bases from V and 7 bases from J; junction bases left unmatched: 8. This chain's CDR3 is CASSFPGGAKEQYF. The DNA of the CDR3 is TGTGCCAGCAGCTTTCCCGGGGGGGCTAAAGAGCAGTACTTC.

In its sample, this clone was seen a few times. V is TRBV19 and J is TRBJ2-3; D gene unclear. The V end was cut by 5 bases, the J end by 0 bases, with 12 bases between. The CDR3 is made up of 15 amino acids. Looked up from germline, CDR1 is LNHDA and CDR2 is SQIVND (reference sequence). CDR3 coding DNA: TGTGCCAGTAGTTTACTATCCGCTAGCACAGATACGCAGTATTTT. Encoded protein: CASSLLSASTDTQYF. Supplemented by reference TRBV19 and TRBJ2-3, the full variable domain reads DGGITQSPKYLFRKEGQNVTLSCEQNLNHDAMYWYRQDPGQGLRLIYYSQIVNDFQKGDIAEGYSVSREKKESFPLTVTSAQKNPTAFYLCASSLLSASTDTQYFGPGTRLTVL.

The chain is built from TRBV3-1 (or the pseudogene TRBV3-2) and TRBJ2-1; D perhaps matches TRBD1 (7 bases). The CDR3 has 13 amino acids. In germline, CDR1 is LGHDT, CDR2 YNNKEL (reference sequence). V dropped 7 bases and J dropped 8 bases, with 15 bases sitting between them. This CDR3 is CASTRGVVDEQFF. The CDR3, as DNA: TGTGCCAGCACCAGGGGGGTCGTCGATGAGCAGTTCTTC.

With regard to this clone: Germline and junction disagree at one end, which may indicate a read error. The CDR3 reads CVSSQDGTSGAKNIQYF. Written as DNA, the CDR3 is TGCGTCAGCAGCCAAGATGGGACTAGCGGGGCCAAAAACATTCAGTACTTC. The V gene is TRBV4-1, the J gene TRBJ2-4; 12 bases are shared with TRBD2. Germline V gene lookup returns CDR1 MGHRA and CDR2 YSYEKL. The CDR3 length is 17 residues.

The genes are TRBV28 and TRBJ2-1; possibly TRBD2 for D (7 bases). The CDR3 has 15 residues. Trimming removed 5 bases at V and 6 bases at J, with 17 bases between. Germline loops: CDR1 MDHEN, CDR2 SYDVKM. The chain's CDR3 is CASSDRWGGRNEQFF. In DNA form, the CDR3 reads TGTGCCAGCAGTGACAGGTGGGGGGGACGCAATGAGCAGTTCTTC.